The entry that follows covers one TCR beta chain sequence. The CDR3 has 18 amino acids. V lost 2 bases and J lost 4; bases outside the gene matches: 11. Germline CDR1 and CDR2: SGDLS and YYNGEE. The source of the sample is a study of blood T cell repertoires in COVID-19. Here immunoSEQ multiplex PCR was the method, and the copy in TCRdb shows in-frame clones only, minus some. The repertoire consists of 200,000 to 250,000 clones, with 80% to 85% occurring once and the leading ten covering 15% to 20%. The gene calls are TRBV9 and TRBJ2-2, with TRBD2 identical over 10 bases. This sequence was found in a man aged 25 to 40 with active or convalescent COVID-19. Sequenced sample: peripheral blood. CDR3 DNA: TGTGCCAGCAGCGTCGCCAAAGCGGGAGGGCCCGGCACCGGGGAGCTGTTTTTT. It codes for CASSVAKAGGPGTGELFF.